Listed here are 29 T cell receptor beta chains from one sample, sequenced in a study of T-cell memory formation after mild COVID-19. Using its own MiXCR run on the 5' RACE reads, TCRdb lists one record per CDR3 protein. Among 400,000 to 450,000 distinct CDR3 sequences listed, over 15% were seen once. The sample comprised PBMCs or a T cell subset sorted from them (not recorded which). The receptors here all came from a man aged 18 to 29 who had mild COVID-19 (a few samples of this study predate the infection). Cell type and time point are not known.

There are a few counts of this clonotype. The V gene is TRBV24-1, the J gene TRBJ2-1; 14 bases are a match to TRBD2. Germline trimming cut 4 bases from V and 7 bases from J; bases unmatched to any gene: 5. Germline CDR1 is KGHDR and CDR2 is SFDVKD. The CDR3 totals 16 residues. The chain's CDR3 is CATSDPTSGGANEQFF. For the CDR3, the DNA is TGTGCCACCAGTGACCCGACTAGCGGGGGGGCAAATGAGCAGTTCTTC.

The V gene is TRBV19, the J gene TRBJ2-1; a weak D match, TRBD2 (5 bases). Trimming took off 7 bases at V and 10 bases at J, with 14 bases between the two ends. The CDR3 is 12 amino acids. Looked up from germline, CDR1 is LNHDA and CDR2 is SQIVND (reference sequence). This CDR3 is CASTGDREEQFF. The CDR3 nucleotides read TGTGCCAGTACCGGGGATAGAGAGGAGCAGTTCTTC.

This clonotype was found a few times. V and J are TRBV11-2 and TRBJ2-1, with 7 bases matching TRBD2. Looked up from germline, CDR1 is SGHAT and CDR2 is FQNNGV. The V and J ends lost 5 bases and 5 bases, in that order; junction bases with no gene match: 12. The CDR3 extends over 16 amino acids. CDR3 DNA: TGTGCCAGCAGCCTCCGCGGGCGGGGGAGCGACAATGAGCAGTTCTTC. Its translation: CASSLRGRGSDNEQFF.

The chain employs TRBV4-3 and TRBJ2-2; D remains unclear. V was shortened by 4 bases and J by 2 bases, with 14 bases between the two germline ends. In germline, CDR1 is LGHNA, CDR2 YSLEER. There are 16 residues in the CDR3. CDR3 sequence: CASSLTVSANTGELFF. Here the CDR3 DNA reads TGCGCCAGCAGCCTGACTGTAAGCGCAAACACCGGGGAGCTGTTTTTT.

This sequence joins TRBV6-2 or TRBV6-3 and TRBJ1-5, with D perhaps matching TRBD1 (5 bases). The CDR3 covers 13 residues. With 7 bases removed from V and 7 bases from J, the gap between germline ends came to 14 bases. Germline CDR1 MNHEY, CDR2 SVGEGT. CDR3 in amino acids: CASKRSGHQPQHF. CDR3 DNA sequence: TGTGCCAGCAAACGATCAGGGCACCAGCCCCAGCATTTT.

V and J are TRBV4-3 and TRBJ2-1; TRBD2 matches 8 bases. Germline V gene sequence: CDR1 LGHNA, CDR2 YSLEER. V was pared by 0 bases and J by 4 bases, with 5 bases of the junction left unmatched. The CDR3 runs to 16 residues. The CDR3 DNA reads TGCGCCAGCAGCCAAGATACGGGGGGGTCTTACAATGAGCAGTTCTTC. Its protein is CASSQDTGGSYNEQFF.

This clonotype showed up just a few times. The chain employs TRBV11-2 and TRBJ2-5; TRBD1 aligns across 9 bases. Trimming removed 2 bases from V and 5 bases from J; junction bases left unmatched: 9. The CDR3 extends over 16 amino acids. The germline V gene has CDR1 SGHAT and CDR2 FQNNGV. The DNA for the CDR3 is TGTGCCAGCAGCTTAACAGGGGGCCCACTAGTGGAGACCCAGTACTTC. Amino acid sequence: CASSLTGGPLVETQYF.

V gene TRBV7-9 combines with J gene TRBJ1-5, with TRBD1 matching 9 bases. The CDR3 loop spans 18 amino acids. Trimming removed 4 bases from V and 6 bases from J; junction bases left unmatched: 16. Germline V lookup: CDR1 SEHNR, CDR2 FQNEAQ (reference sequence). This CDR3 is CASSSGPRDRVFGQPQHF. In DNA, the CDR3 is TGTGCCAGCAGCTCTGGCCCCCGGGACAGGGTTTTCGGTCAGCCCCAGCATTTT.

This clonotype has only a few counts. CDR3 DNA sequence: TGTGCCAGCAGAGGGTGGATCTATGGCTACACCTTC. Its protein product is CASRGWIYGYTF. V and J are TRBV6-5 and TRBJ1-2; the D is unclear. CDR1 and CDR2 (germline): MNHEY, SVGAGI. The CDR3 is made up of 12 amino acids. V was pared by 6 bases and J by 4 bases, with 9 bases between.

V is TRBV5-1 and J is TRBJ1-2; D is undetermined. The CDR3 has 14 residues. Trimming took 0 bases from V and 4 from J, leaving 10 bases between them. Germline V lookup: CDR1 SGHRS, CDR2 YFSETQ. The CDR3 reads CASSLGKLGYGYTF. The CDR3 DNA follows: TGCGCCAGCAGCTTGGGAAAGCTGGGCTATGGCTACACCTTC.

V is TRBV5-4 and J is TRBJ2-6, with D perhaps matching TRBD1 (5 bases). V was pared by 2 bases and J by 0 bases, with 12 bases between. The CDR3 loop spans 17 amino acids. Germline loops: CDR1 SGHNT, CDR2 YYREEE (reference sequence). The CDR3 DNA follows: TGTGCCAGCAGCTTAACGACAGCAAGCTCTGGGGCCAACGTCCTGACTTTC. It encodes CASSLTTASSGANVLTF.

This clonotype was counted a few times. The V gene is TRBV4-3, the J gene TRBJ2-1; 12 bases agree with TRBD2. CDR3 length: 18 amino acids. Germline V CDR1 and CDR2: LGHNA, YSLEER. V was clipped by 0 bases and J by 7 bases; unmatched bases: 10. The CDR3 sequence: CASSQDGLAGGPGNEQFF. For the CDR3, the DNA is TGCGCCAGCAGCCAAGATGGGCTAGCGGGGGGGCCTGGTAATGAGCAGTTCTTC.

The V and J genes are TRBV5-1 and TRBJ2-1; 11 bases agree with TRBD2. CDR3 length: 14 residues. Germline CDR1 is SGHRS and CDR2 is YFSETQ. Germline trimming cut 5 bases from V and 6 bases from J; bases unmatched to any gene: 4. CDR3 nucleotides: TGCGCCAGCAGTGGGACTAGCGGTAGCAATGAGCAGTTCTTC. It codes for CASSGTSGSNEQFF.

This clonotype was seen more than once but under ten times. CDR3 DNA sequence: TGTGCCAGCAGTTACTTTGGACGGGAGGGTGGCTACACCTTC. This gives the protein CASSYFGREGGYTF. The rearrangement links TRBV6-5 to TRBJ1-2; no reliable D call. The V gene's germline CDR1 is MNHEY and CDR2 SVGAGI. The CDR3 extends over 14 amino acids. Trimming pared 1 base from V and 7 bases from J, leaving 13 bases between.

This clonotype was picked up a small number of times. Written as DNA, the CDR3 is TGTGCCAGCAGCCAAGAAAGGACAGGCACCTACGAGCAGTACTTC. It specifies CASSQERTGTYEQYF. The V and J genes are TRBV3-1 and TRBJ2-7; TRBD1 matches at 7 bases. The V gene end was trimmed by 0 bases and the J gene end by 2 bases; junction bases not matched to a gene: 4. In germline, CDR1 is LGHDT, CDR2 YNNKEL (reference sequence). The length of the CDR3 is 15 residues.

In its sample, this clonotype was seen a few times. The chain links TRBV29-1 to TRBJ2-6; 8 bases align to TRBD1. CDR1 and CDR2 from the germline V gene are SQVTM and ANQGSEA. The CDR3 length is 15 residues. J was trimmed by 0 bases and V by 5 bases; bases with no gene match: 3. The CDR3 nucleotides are TGCAGCGTTAAACAGGGGGGCTCTGGGGCCAACGTCCTGACTTTC. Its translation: CSVKQGGSGANVLTF.

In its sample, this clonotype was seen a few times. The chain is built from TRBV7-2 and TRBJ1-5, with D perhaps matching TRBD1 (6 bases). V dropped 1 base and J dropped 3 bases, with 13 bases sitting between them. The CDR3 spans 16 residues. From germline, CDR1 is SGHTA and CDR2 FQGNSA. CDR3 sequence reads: CASSLVGGADNQPQHF. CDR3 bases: TGTGCCAGCAGCTTAGTCGGGGGGGCCGACAATCAGCCCCAGCATTTT.

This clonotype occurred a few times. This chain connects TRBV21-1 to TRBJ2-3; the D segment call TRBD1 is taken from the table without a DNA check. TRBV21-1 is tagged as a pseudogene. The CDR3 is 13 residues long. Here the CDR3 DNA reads TGTGCCAGCAGCAAAGTTGGGGGCGATACGCAGTATTTT. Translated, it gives CASSKVGGDTQYF.

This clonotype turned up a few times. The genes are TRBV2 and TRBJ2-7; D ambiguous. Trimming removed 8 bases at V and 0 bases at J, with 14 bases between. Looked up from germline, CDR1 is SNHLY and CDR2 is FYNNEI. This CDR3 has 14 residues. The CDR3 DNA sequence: TGTGCCAGCTGTGCCCAGGCGATCTCCTACGAGCAGTACTTC. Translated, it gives CASCAQAISYEQYF.

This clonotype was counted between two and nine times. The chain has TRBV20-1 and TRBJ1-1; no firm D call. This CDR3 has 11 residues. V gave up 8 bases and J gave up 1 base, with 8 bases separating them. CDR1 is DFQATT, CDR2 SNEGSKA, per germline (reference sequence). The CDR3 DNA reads TGCAGTCTTATACGGAACACTGAAGCTTTCTTT. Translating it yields CSLIRNTEAFF.

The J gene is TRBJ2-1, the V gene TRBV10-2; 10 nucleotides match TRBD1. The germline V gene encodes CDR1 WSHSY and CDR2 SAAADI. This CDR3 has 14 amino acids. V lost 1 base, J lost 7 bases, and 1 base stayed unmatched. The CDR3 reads CASSEWGQGNEQFF. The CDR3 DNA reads TGCGCCAGCAGTGAGTGGGGACAGGGGAATGAGCAGTTCTTC.

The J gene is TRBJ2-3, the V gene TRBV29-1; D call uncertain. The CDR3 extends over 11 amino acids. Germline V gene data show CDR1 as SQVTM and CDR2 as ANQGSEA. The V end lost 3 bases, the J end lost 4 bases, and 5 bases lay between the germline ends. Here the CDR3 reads CSVDRSDTQYF. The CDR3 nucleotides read TGCAGCGTTGACAGGTCAGATACGCAGTATTTT.

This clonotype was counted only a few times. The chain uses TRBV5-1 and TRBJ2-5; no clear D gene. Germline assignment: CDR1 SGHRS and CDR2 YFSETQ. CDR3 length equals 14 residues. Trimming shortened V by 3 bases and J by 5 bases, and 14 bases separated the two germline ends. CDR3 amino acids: CASSSRTPAETQYF. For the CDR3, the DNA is TGCGCCAGCAGCTCCCGGACCCCGGCGGAGACCCAGTACTTC.

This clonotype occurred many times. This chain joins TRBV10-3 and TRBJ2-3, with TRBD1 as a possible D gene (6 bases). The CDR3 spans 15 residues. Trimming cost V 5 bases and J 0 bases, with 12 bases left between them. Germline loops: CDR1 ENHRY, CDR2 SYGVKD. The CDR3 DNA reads TGTGCCATCAGTACTGGGACAACTAGCACAGATACGCAGTATTTT. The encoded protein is CAISTGTTSTDTQYF.

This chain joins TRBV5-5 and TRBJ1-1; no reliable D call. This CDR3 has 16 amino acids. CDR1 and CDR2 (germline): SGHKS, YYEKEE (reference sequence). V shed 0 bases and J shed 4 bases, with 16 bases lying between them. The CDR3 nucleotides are TGTGCCAGCAGCTTGGATGATAAAACGGGTGGCACTGAAGCTTTCTTT. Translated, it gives CASSLDDKTGGTEAFF.

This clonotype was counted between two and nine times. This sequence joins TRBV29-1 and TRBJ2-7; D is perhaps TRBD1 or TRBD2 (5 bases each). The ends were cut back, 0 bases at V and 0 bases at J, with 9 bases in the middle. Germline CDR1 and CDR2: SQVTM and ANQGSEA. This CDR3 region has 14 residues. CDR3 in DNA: TGCAGCGTTGAAGACGGGGCAAGCTCCTACGAGCAGTACTTC. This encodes CSVEDGASSYEQYF.

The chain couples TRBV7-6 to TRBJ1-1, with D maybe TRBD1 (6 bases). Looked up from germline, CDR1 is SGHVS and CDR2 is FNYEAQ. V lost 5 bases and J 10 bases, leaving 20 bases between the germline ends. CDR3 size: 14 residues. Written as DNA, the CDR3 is TGTGCCAGCAGCCCAGGGGTGAAGGGTGGTGGAGCTTTCTTT. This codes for CASSPGVKGGGAFF.

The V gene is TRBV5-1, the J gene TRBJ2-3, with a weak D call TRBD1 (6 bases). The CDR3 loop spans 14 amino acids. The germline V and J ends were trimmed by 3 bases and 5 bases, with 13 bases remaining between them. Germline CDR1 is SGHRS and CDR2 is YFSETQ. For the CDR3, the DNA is TGCGCCAGCAGCTGGCAGGGGACCATAGATACGCAGTATTTT. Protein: CASSWQGTIDTQYF.

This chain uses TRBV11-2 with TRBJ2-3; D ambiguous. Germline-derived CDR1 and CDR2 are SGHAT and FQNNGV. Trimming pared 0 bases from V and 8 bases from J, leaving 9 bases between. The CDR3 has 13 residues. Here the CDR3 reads CASSLDLRLTQYF. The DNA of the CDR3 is TGTGCCAGCAGCTTAGATCTCAGGCTTACGCAGTATTTT.